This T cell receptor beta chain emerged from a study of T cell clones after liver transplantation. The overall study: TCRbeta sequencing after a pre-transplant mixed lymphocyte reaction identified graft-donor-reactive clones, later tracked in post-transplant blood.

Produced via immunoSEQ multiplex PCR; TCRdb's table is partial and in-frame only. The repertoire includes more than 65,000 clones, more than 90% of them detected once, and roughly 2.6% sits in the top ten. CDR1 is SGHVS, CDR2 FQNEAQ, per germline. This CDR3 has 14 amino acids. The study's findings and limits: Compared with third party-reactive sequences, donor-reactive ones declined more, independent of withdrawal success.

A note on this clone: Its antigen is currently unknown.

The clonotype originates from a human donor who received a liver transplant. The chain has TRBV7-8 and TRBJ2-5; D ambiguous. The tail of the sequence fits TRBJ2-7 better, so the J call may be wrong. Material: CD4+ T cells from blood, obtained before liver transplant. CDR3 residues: CASSLASRDYEQYF. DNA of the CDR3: TGTGCCAGCAGCTTAGCCTCGAGAGACTACGAGCAGTACTTC.